The 8 T cell receptor beta chains below all came from one sample that was sequenced in a study of blood T cell repertoires in COVID-19. Some clones are missing from TCRdb's copy, which holds only in-frame ones; the method was immunoSEQ multiplex PCR. The sample contains roughly 260,000 clones, approximately 80% of which appear only once. Sequences were obtained from peripheral blood. The receptor set was obtained from a woman in her 70s with acute or convalescent COVID-19.

This rearrangement joins TRBV5-6 to TRBJ2-5; weak D call: TRBD1 (6 bases). The CDR3 runs to 14 residues. Germline assignment: CDR1 SGHDT and CDR2 YYEEEE. With 4 bases removed from V and 4 bases from J, the gap between germline ends came to 14 bases. This chain's CDR3 is CASSPGTSLETQYF. The CDR3 DNA sequence: TGTGCCAGCAGCCCTGGGACAAGCTTAGAGACCCAGTACTTC.

CDR3 in amino acids: CASSKPQGATEAFF. CDR3 in DNA: TGTGCCAGCAGTAAACCACAGGGGGCCACTGAAGCTTTCTTT. The chain employs TRBV5-4 and TRBJ1-1; 9 nucleotides match TRBD1. Germline V gives CDR1 SGHNT, CDR2 YYREEE (reference sequence). The CDR3 consists of 14 residues. V dropped 5 bases and J dropped 4; count of bases not matched to a gene: 6.

The sample holds a few counts of this clone. The V gene is TRBV2, the J gene TRBJ1-1; no clear D. The CDR3 loop spans 14 amino acids. Germline CDR1 and CDR2: SNHLY and FYNNEI. Trimming left V 4 bases short and J 0 bases short, with 9 bases between. DNA for the CDR3: TGTGCCAGCAGTGCCGCGGGGATGAACACTGAAGCTTTCTTT. It yields the protein CASSAAGMNTEAFF.

As DNA, the CDR3 is TGTGCCAGCAGTGAAGTGGGTGGAGTGCAGTTCTTC. Translated: CASSEVGGVQFF. The J gene is TRBJ2-1, the V gene TRBV6-1; D is unresolved. Germline CDR1 reads MNHNS; CDR2 reads SASEGT. CDR3 length: 12 amino acids. With 1 base removed from V and 12 bases from J, the gap between germline ends came to 10 bases.

The chain is built from TRBV6-2 or TRBV6-3 and TRBJ1-1, with D maybe TRBD1 (5 bases). CDR1 and CDR2 from the germline V gene are MNHEY and SVGEGT. CDR3 size: 13 residues. Trimming stripped 4 bases from V and 4 bases from J, with 10 bases between. This CDR3 is CASSLPGFTEAFF. The CDR3 DNA reads as TGTGCCAGCAGTTTGCCAGGGTTCACTGAAGCTTTCTTT.

The chain has TRBV3-1 (or the pseudogene TRBV3-2) and TRBJ1-1; D not certain. Germline V gene sequence: CDR1 LGHDT, CDR2 YNNKEL (reference sequence). This CDR3 comprises 13 residues. The germline V and J ends were trimmed by 4 bases and 5 bases, with 11 bases remaining between them. This CDR3 is CASSLRRRTEAFF. The CDR3, as DNA: TGTGCCAGCAGCCTTAGGAGGAGGACTGAAGCTTTCTTT.

The gene calls are TRBV19 and TRBJ2-2; TRBD1 is a possible D gene (5 bases). Germline CDR1 LNHDA, CDR2 SQIVND (reference sequence). This CDR3 has 15 residues. Trimming pared 6 bases from V and 4 bases from J, leaving 15 bases between. CDR3 sequence (DNA): TGTGCCAGTAGCGTCGTGCAGGGCCTCACCGGGGAGCTGTTTTTT. It translates to CASSVVQGLTGELFF.

The chain uses TRBV24-1 and TRBJ1-2; D possibly corresponds to TRBD1 (6 bases). Germline values: CDR1 KGHDR, CDR2 SFDVKD. The CDR3 loop spans 16 amino acids. Trimming pared 4 bases from V and 8 bases from J, leaving 22 bases between. The CDR3 sequence: CATSEGGGGHVSGYTF. The CDR3 region has the DNA TGTGCCACCAGTGAGGGGGGGGGCGGACATGTCAGCGGCTACACCTTC.